Here is one T cell receptor beta chain with its context. The CDR3 is 14 residues long. The germline gives CDR1 SGHKS, CDR2 YYEKEE (reference sequence). After removal of 3 bases from V and 5 bases from J, the junction contained 5 bases not matched to a gene. As handled by the study authors: Amplification of reference gene primers provided the estimated nucleated cell counts. Sequencing used immunoSEQ multiplex PCR; TCRdb keeps in-frame clones, though not all of them. The DNA was the basis for D and trimming; V, J and clone size are from that table. This sample has about 220,000 clones; roughly 84% occur once, and the top ten carry 1.9%. The source of the sample is a study of blood T cell repertoires in COVID-19. Study-wide background: Sites in the United States, Italy and Spain provided acute and convalescent COVID-19 samples. T cells, B-cell-depleted T cells, or PBMCs supplied cDNA or gDNA.

Source material: peripheral blood. The sequence was obtained from a man in his forties or fifties with active or convalescent COVID-19. The chain carries TRBV5-5 and TRBJ1-2; 9 positions agree with TRBD1. The CDR3, as DNA: TGTGCCAGCAGCTGGGGACAGGGAGGGTATGGCTACACCTTC. It yields the protein CASSWGQGGYGYTF.